A single sample is the source of the 14 T cell receptor beta chains below, sequenced in a study of CD8 T cells in Susac syndrome. Reverse transcription of roughly 0.5 to 1 ug RNA was carried out with random hexamers. TCRdb analysed the immunoSEQ multiplex PCR reads with MiXCR anew, one entry per CDR3 protein. The sample has roughly 130,000 distinct CDR3 sequences, 90% to 95% seen once. The sequencing input was CD4+ T cells from PBMCs. These receptors were collected from a human donor in good health.

CDR3 loop: CASSFPGTSGRETQYF. CDR3 in DNA: TGTGCCAGCAGTTTCCCTGGGACTAGCGGGAGAGAGACCCAGTACTTC. The gene calls are TRBV28 and TRBJ2-5; 14 nucleotides align to TRBD2. Germline lookup yields CDR1 MDHEN and CDR2 SYDVKM. CDR3 length: 16 residues. V trimming: 3 bases; J trimming: 4 bases; junction bases outside the gene matches: 4.

The chain uses TRBV13 and TRBJ2-3; a possible D gene is TRBD2 (6 bases). The CDR3 extends over 16 amino acids. Per germline, CDR1 PRHDT and CDR2 FYEKMQ (reference sequence). Trimming stripped 7 bases from V and 2 bases from J, with 19 bases between. The CDR3, as DNA: TGTGCCAGCACACGGGGCGGCGGGACCCTCACAGATACGCAGTATTTT. It is translated as CASTRGGGTLTDTQYF.

The chain employs TRBV5-1 and TRBJ2-6; TRBD1 might be the D (5 bases). CDR3 length: 17 amino acids. Trimming removed 4 bases at V and 0 bases at J, with 14 bases between. The germline V gene encodes CDR1 SGHRS and CDR2 YFSETQ. The CDR3 reads CASSAETVLSGANVLTF. The CDR3 nucleotides are TGCGCCAGCAGCGCAGAGACAGTGCTCTCTGGGGCCAACGTCCTGACTTTC.

V usage is TRBV12-3 or TRBV12-4 and J usage is TRBJ2-7, with D perhaps TRBD2 (5 bases). The CDR3 is 14 amino acids. The V end was cut by 4 bases, the J end by 7 bases, with 17 bases between. As DNA, the CDR3 is TGTGCCAGCAGTTATGGTGGGTCTAGCAGGGAGCAGTACTTC. Protein: CASSYGGSSREQYF.

The chain carries TRBV28 and TRBJ2-7; D not resolved. CDR1 MDHEN and CDR2 SYDVKM come from the germline V gene. The ends were cut back, 6 bases at V and 7 bases at J, with 10 bases in the middle. This CDR3 has 11 residues. The CDR3 here is CASRDLAEQYF. For the CDR3, the DNA is TGTGCCAGCAGGGACCTTGCAGAGCAGTACTTC.

The chain employs TRBV5-4 and TRBJ1-4, with D uncertain. This CDR3 contains 15 residues. Trimming took off 6 bases at V and 0 bases at J, with 12 bases between the two ends. Germline V CDR1 and CDR2: SGHNT, YYREEE (reference sequence). The CDR3 region is CASTSQPATNEKLFF. CDR3 bases: TGTGCCAGCACGTCACAACCCGCAACTAATGAAAAACTGTTTTTT.

This chain uses TRBV18 with TRBJ1-3; D possibly corresponds to TRBD1 (5 bases). CDR1 and CDR2 (germline): KGHSH, LQKENI. The CDR3 totals 16 residues. V lost 1 base to trimming and J lost 0 bases, with 10 bases between them. The CDR3 is CASSPLEQGSGNTIYF. As DNA, the CDR3 is TGTGCCAGCTCACCACTCGAGCAGGGCTCTGGAAACACCATATATTTT.

The J gene is TRBJ2-5, the V gene TRBV7-2; D not resolved. The V gene's germline CDR1 is SGHTA and CDR2 FQGNSA. The V gene lost 2 bases and the J gene lost 4 bases, with 5 bases spanning the gap. There are 12 residues in the CDR3. The DNA of the CDR3 is TGTGCCAGCAGCTTATTCGGAGAGACCCAGTACTTC. This translates into CASSLFGETQYF.

The chain links TRBV29-1 to TRBJ2-3; tentative D call: TRBD2 (5 bases). V was clipped by 4 bases and J by 3 bases, with 14 bases between them. This CDR3 region has 14 residues. Germline values: CDR1 SQVTM, CDR2 ANQGSEA. CDR3 nucleotides: TGCAGCGTTGTAGTCCGGGGTGGGACAGATACGCAGTATTTT. It yields the protein CSVVVRGGTDTQYF.

This clonotype was observed once. This chain uses TRBV12-3 or TRBV12-4 with TRBJ2-7; D remains unclear. Deletions cut 8 bases from V and 3 bases from J, with 14 bases between. The CDR3 sequence is 13 residues long. DNA of the CDR3: TGTGCCAGCCGTCAAGGGCCGGACTACGAGCAGTACTTC. Translated, it gives CASRQGPDYEQYF.

V gene TRBV7-2 combines with J gene TRBJ2-7, with D uncertain. The CDR3 runs to 16 residues. Trimming cost V 2 bases and J 0 bases, with 14 bases left between them. Germline CDR1 reads SGHTA; CDR2 reads FQGNSA. The CDR3 nucleotides read TGTGCCAGCAGCTTAATGTCAGTAGGCTTCTCCTACGAGCAGTACTTC. Its translation is CASSLMSVGFSYEQYF. Supplemented by reference TRBV7-2 and TRBJ2-7, the full variable domain reads GAGVSQSPSNKVTEKGKDVELRCDPISGHTALYWYRQSLGQGLEFLIYFQGNSAPDKSGLPSDRFSAERTGGSVSTLTIQRTQQEDSAVYLCASSLMSVGFSYEQYFGPGTRLTVT.

The V call is TRBV18, the J call TRBJ1-1; D unclear. The CDR3 extends over 11 amino acids. CDR1 is KGHSH and CDR2 is LQKENI in the germline V gene. Trimming left V 4 bases short and J 3 bases short, with 3 bases between. The CDR3 sequence is CASSLYTEAFF. DNA of the CDR3: TGTGCCAGCTCACTCTACACTGAAGCTTTCTTT.

This clonotype was found a few times. The genes are TRBV3-1 and TRBJ2-7; a possible D gene is TRBD2 (5 bases). This CDR3 is built from 13 residues. The V gene lost 4 bases and the J gene lost 4 bases, with 11 bases spanning the gap. Germline CDR1 and CDR2: LGHDT and YNNKEL (reference sequence). CDR3 sequence: CASSPSGGYEQYF. The CDR3 DNA reads as TGTGCCAGCAGCCCCTCAGGAGGTTACGAGCAGTACTTC.

This chain links TRBV19 with TRBJ2-5, with unresolved D. Trimming left V 3 bases short and J 1 base short, with 6 bases between. CDR1 is LNHDA, CDR2 SQIVND, per germline (reference sequence). This CDR3 has 13 amino acids. CDR3 in DNA: TGTGCCAGTAGTATCCAAGTCCAAGAGACCCAGTACTTC. Translated: CASSIQVQETQYF.